This TCR beta chain was recovered during a study of blood T cell repertoires in COVID-19. As for the study in general: The study drew acute and convalescent COVID-19 samples from the United States, Italy and Spain. Nucleic acid was either cDNA or gDNA, and it came from T cells, B-cell-depleted T cells, or PBMCs.

This CDR3 contains 18 residues. The V segment lost 2 bases and the J segment 0 bases; nucleotides outside the gene matches: 7. Germline V CDR1 and CDR2: WSHSY, SAAADI. Per the original data handling: Amplification from reference gene primers served as the basis for estimated nucleated cell counts. The method was immunoSEQ multiplex PCR; TCRdb's version includes in-frame clones alone and lacks a portion of them. From that table come the V and J calls and clone size; the DNA was used to work out D and trimming. The sample shows more than 250,000 clones, approximately 89% of them seen only once. Sequencing was performed on PBMCs or T cells enriched from blood (not recorded which). This chain uses TRBV10-2 with TRBJ2-2; TRBD2 agrees at 9 bases. This sequence originates from a woman in her 40s with acute COVID-19. The CDR3 loop reads CASSERAGGYSNTGELFF. Written as DNA, the CDR3 is TGCGCCAGCAGTGAGAGGGCGGGAGGGTATTCGAACACCGGGGAGCTGTTTTTT.